A selection of T cell receptor beta chains follows, all from one sample in a study of cytomegalovirus exposure and HLA in healthy donors. Only in-frame clones appear in the TCRdb table, and some are missing; sequencing was by immunoSEQ multiplex PCR. Its table records roughly 50,000 clones. Sample: PBMCs. The receptors shown here come from a man aged 40-49 years in good health and CMV-seropositive. CDR3s include the opening cysteine and the closing phenylalanine or tryptophan. The order of the fields is V gene, D gene, J gene, CDR3 DNA, CDR3 protein. D genes are given only for firm matches.

V: TRBV30; D: TRBD1; J: TRBJ2-7; DNA: TGTGCCTGGAGTGTACTGGGACAGGAGGTCTACGAGCAGTACTTC; CDR3: CAWSVLGQEVYEQYF
V: TRBV10-1; D: TRBD1; J: TRBJ2-5; DNA: TGCGCCGGAGGAACGGCAGGGGGCGGAGAGACCCAGTACTTC; CDR3: CAGGTAGGGETQYF
V: TRBV9; D: .; J: TRBJ2-7; DNA: TGTGCCAGCAGCACCAATGCAGCTAGCAGGGGCTACGAGCAGTACTTC; CDR3: CASSTNAASRGYEQYF
V: TRBV13; D: TRBD1; J: TRBJ1-3; DNA: TGTGCCAGCAGCTTATCCCGAGGACAGGTCAGGAACACCATATATTTT; CDR3: CASSLSRGQVRNTIYF
V: TRBV9; D: .; J: TRBJ2-3; DNA: TGTGCCAGCAGCGTAGTAGTTGACAGGAAGGTCACAGATACGCAGTATTTT; CDR3: CASSVVVDRKVTDTQYF
V: TRBV2; D: .; J: TRBJ2-4; DNA: TGTGCCAGCAGCGTCGGTCTAAAAAACATTCAGTACTTC; CDR3: CASSVGLKNIQYF
V: TRBV28; D: .; J: TRBJ1-1; DNA: TGTGCCAGCAGTAAAGCGGGACGGGGCACTGAAGCTTTCTTT; CDR3: CASSKAGRGTEAFF
V: TRBV5-5; D: .; J: TRBJ1-1; DNA: TGTGCCAGCAGCCCCGCTGGAGGCACTGAAGCTTTCTTT; CDR3: CASSPAGGTEAFF
V: TRBV30; D: TRBD2; J: TRBJ2-1; DNA: TGTGCCTGGGAGGGAGGGGACAATGAGCAGTTCTTC; CDR3: CAWEGGDNEQFF
V: TRBV7-9; D: .; J: TRBJ1-6; DNA: TGTGCCAGCAGCGACCCGATTGAGCGGGCACCCCTCCACTTT; CDR3: CASSDPIERAPLHF
V: TRBV5-6; D: .; J: TRBJ2-7; DNA: TGTGCCAGCAGCCAGAATCTAGGGGCCTACGAGCAGTACTTC; CDR3: CASSQNLGAYEQYF
V: TRBV5-4; D: .; J: TRBJ2-5; DNA: TGTGCCAGCGCCCCGTCGGGTAGGCAAGAGACCCAGTACTTC; CDR3: CASAPSGRQETQYF